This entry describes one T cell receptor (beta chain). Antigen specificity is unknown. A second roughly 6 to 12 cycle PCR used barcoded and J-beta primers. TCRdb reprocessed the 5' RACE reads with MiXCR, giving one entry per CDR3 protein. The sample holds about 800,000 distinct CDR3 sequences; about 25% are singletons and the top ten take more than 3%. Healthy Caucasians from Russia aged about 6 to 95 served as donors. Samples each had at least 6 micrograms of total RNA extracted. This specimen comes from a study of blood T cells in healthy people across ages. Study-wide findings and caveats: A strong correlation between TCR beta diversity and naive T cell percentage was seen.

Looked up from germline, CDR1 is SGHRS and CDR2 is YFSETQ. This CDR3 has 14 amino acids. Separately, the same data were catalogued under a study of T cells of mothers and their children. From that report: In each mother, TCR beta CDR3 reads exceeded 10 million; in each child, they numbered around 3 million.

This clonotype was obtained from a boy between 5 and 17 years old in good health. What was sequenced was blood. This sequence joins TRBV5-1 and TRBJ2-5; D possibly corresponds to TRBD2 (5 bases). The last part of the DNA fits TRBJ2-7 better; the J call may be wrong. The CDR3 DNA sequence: TGCGCCAGCAGCATTCACAAGGGAGCCTACGAGCAGTACTTC. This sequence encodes CASSIHKGAYEQYF.